The subject of this entry is one TCR beta chain. Germline assignment: CDR1 SGHNT and CDR2 YENEEA. The CDR3 length is 13 residues. The V gene lost 3 bases and the J gene lost 6 bases, with 12 bases spanning the gap. The authors' processing: From reference gene primer amplification, estimates of nucleated cell counts were derived. Sequenced by immunoSEQ multiplex PCR; TCRdb stores in-frame clones only, minus some. V and J calls and clone size are copied from that table; D and trimming were computed from the DNA. The sample has about 140,000 clones, 75% to 85% seen once. This record comes from a study of blood T cell repertoires in COVID-19. Study-level background: Some COVID-19 samples were acute and others convalescent; all came from the United States, Italy and Spain. PBMCs, B-cell-depleted T cells, or T cells were the source of the cDNA or gDNA that made up the material.

This clonotype originated in a man aged 55 to 70 with active or convalescent COVID-19. The sample was peripheral blood. This sequence joins TRBV11-3 and TRBJ2-7; TRBD1 is a possible D gene (6 bases). Here the CDR3 reads CASSFGTSLEQYF. The CDR3 coding sequence is TGTGCCAGCAGCTTTGGGACAAGCCTCGAGCAGTACTTC.